The rows below give T cell receptor beta chains drawn from one sample of a study of blood T cell repertoires in COVID-19. Some clones are missing from TCRdb's copy, which holds only in-frame ones; the method was immunoSEQ multiplex PCR. The sample shows more than 200,000 clones, roughly 80% of them seen only once. Sequenced input: peripheral blood. These receptors were taken from a woman over 75 with acute or convalescent COVID-19. CDR3s include the opening cysteine and the closing phenylalanine or tryptophan.

TRBV5-1,TRBJ2-1,CASSLRGPGEQFF
TRBV27,TRBJ2-7,CASSLGQGGEQYF
TRBV7-9,TRBJ1-5,CASSRWTGLMEGPQHF
TRBV19,TRBJ1-2,CASSIESRGLGYGYTF
TRBV27,TRBJ2-7,CASSRLAGSYEQYF
TRBV5-1,TRBJ2-5,CASSGRVGETQYF
TRBV3-1/TRBV3-2,TRBJ1-6,CASSRGGGHFENSPLHF
TRBV10-3,TRBJ1-2,CAISGQGALGYTF
TRBV27,TRBJ1-2,CASSPSNAPNYGYTF
TRBV2,TRBJ2-5,CASGQGAAYQETQYF
TRBV19,TRBJ1-5,CASRSGTGGRQPQHF
TRBV20-1,TRBJ2-1,CSASGQGWFF
TRBV6-5,TRBJ2-5,CASSYGASGEETQYF
TRBV28,TRBJ2-1,CATRMGLAEYNEQFF
TRBV10-3,TRBJ1-1,CAISLDRGRTEAFF
TRBV6-5,TRBJ1-1,CASSRSSNTEAFF
TRBV7-2,TRBJ2-1,CAQGAGGPNEQFF
TRBV4-2,TRBJ2-3,CASSQSTGGGLDTQYF
TRBV11-3,TRBJ2-2,CASSFQDRTGELFF
TRBV7-8,TRBJ2-2,CASSLRTSGNTGELFF
TRBV19,TRBJ2-2,CASSPPNRVTTGELFF
TRBV7-9,TRBJ1-2,CASSQGQGRVDGYTF
TRBV7-6,TRBJ1-1,CASTQEVGMVTEAFF
TRBV18,TRBJ2-7,CASSPPTGGSYEQYF
TRBV27,TRBJ1-1,CASSFYRGGTEAFF
TRBV5-1,TRBJ2-7,CASSLADRGRYEQYF
TRBV19,TRBJ1-6,CASSARGSDSPLHF
TRBV5-1,TRBJ2-1,CASSRTSGVDNEQFF
TRBV5-4,TRBJ1-1,CASSLTGSNTEAFF
TRBV19,TRBJ1-6,CASVNRADSPLHF
TRBV27,TRBJ2-7,CASSLGGFEQYF
TRBV6-2/TRBV6-3,TRBJ2-7,CASSYPGREEEQYF
TRBV4-3,TRBJ2-3,CASSQGAQGGVDTQYF
TRBV21-1,TRBJ1-3,CASSKAWGPGNTIYF
TRBV5-1,TRBJ2-1,CASSFDPDYPGENNEQFF
TRBV3-1/TRBV3-2,TRBJ2-3,CASSQDLLDTQYF
TRBV9,TRBJ1-1,CASSVAGASEAFF
TRBV6-5,TRBJ1-5,CASRNTGANQPQHF
TRBV18,TRBJ2-6,CASSPLSIRHSGANVLTF
TRBV6-6,TRBJ2-5,CASSYPLQETQYF
TRBV19,TRBJ2-7,CASSRGGTGSYEQYF
TRBV11-2,TRBJ2-3,CASSLAGGRDTQYF
TRBV24-1,TRBJ2-1,CATSEFREQFF
TRBV6-1,TRBJ1-2,CASSDSRDYGYTF
TRBV30,TRBJ1-1,CAWSARTDTEAFF
TRBV6-5,TRBJ2-3,CASSYLSSSGTDTQYF
TRBV5-4,TRBJ1-2,CASSPAVATGENGYTF
TRBV21-1,TRBJ1-1,CASSFIRQGWSRLTEAFF
TRBV5-1,TRBJ1-1,CASYRENTEAFF
TRBV3-1/TRBV3-2,TRBJ1-2,CASSADRPPYGYTF
TRBV30,TRBJ1-2,CAWSVDFFPPFGYTF
TRBV15,TRBJ2-2,CATSRDLTRWLFF
TRBV18,TRBJ2-5,CASSPKDRGKGTQYF
TRBV11-2,TRBJ2-5,CASSWSRGETQYF
TRBV6-4,TRBJ2-7,CASSPPRTSWYEQYF